These 27 T cell receptor beta chains were all obtained from the same sample, sequenced in a study of shared clonotypes between healthy human individuals. Some clones are missing from TCRdb's copy, which holds only in-frame ones; the method was immunoSEQ multiplex PCR. There are around 1.4 million clones in the sample; approximately 98.5% occur only once, and around 0.38% lies in the top ten. The sequenced material came from naive CD4+ T cells sorted from blood. Specified subset: CD45RA+ positively selected. The origin of the receptors is a man aged 25 to 40 in good health.

CDR3 loop: CASSSTGFTKNIQYF. DNA of the CDR3: TGTGCCAGCAGTTCCACTGGGTTTACCAAAAACATTCAGTACTTC. V usage is TRBV28 and J usage is TRBJ2-4, with D unresolved. The CDR3 covers 15 residues. CDR1 is MDHEN and CDR2 is SYDVKM in the germline V gene. Trimming took 4 bases from V and 2 from J, leaving 12 bases between them.

A single count supports this clone. This rearrangement joins TRBV28 to TRBJ2-3; 16 bases are a match to TRBD2. After removal of 5 bases from V and 11 bases from J, the junction contained 16 bases not matched to a gene. This CDR3 spans 18 amino acids. Germline V gene data show CDR1 as MDHEN and CDR2 as SYDVKM. CDR3 DNA sequence: TGTGCCAGCAGTCCCGACCAACCGGGACTAGCGGGAGGGCCACTGCAGTATTTT. Protein product: CASSPDQPGLAGGPLQYF. The full variable domain, rest sourced from reference TRBV28 and TRBJ2-3, is DVKVTQSSRYLVKRTGEKVFLECVQDMDHENMFWYRQDPGLGLRLIYFSYDVKMKEKGDIPEGYSVSREKKERFSLILESASTNQTSMYLCASSPDQPGLAGGPLQYFGPGTRLTVL.

This chain links TRBV7-9 with TRBJ2-2; unclear D gene. CDR3 size: 16 residues. Germline V CDR1 and CDR2: SEHNR, FQNEAQ (reference sequence). V was cut by 3 bases and J by 1 base, with 12 bases left in between. CDR3 sequence reads: CASSFLRTVNTGELFF. CDR3 DNA sequence: TGTGCCAGCAGCTTCCTCAGGACGGTGAACACCGGGGAGCTGTTTTTT.

This chain links TRBV5-5 with TRBJ2-2; 8 nucleotides align to TRBD1. V gave up 5 bases and J gave up 1 base; unmatched junction bases: 7. This CDR3 is built from 16 residues. The V gene's germline CDR1 is SGHKS and CDR2 YYEKEE (reference sequence). The CDR3, as DNA: TGTGCCAGCAGACTAGTCAGGGGGCAGAACACCGGGGAGCTGTTTTTT. It is translated as CASRLVRGQNTGELFF.

Here the CDR3 DNA reads TGTGCCAGCTCACCACCCGGAGCCGGGACCCAGTACTTC. Protein product: CASSPPGAGTQYF. The chain combines TRBV18 with TRBJ2-5; D ambiguous. This CDR3 spans 13 amino acids. Between the trimmed V and J ends, which lost 0 bases and 7 bases, there was a span of 9 bases. Germline-derived CDR1 and CDR2 are KGHSH and LQKENI. Full variable domain (remainder filled in from reference TRBV18 and TRBJ2-5): NAGVMQNPRHLVRRRGQEARLRCSPMKGHSHVYWYRQLPEEGLKFMVYLQKENIIDESGMPKERFSAEFPKEGPSILRIQQVVRGDSAAYFCASSPPGAGTQYFGPGTRLLVL.

The chain recombines TRBV28 with TRBJ2-3; 9 nucleotides line up with TRBD2. J was trimmed by 1 base and V by 1 base; bases with no gene match: 6. Germline CDR1 and CDR2: MDHEN and SYDVKM. The CDR3 consists of 17 residues. The CDR3 is CASSLSRTSARTDTQYF. CDR3 DNA sequence: TGTGCCAGCAGTTTATCCCGGACTAGCGCCCGCACAGATACGCAGTATTTT.

The genes are TRBV9 and TRBJ1-2, with D unclear. Germline assignment: CDR1 SGDLS and CDR2 YYNGEE. V shed 1 base and J shed 8 bases, with 27 bases lying between them. CDR3 length equals 18 residues. CDR3 in DNA: TGTGCCAGCAGCGTATTCGCCTCAACCCAGCCCGGACGTATGGGCTACACCTTC. Protein product: CASSVFASTQPGRMGYTF.

The J gene is TRBJ1-5, the V gene TRBV28, with 7 bases lining up with TRBD1. The ends lost 3 bases at V and 3 bases at J; junction bases unmatched: 8. Germline V CDR1 and CDR2: MDHEN, SYDVKM. The length of the CDR3 is 16 residues. Here the CDR3 reads CASSFGNRGYNQPQHF. The CDR3 region has the DNA TGTGCCAGCAGTTTTGGGAACAGGGGCTACAATCAGCCCCAGCATTTT.

V and J are TRBV5-1 and TRBJ2-3; the D gene is possibly TRBD1 (6 bases). Trimming pared 3 bases from V and 3 bases from J, leaving 11 bases between. Germline lookup yields CDR1 SGHRS and CDR2 YFSETQ. This CDR3 is 14 amino acids long. CDR3 DNA: TGCGCCAGCAGCTACAGAGACAGGACAGATACGCAGTATTTT. Encoded protein: CASSYRDRTDTQYF.

This clone was seen just once. Other DNA sequences within the sample encode an identical CDR3. The genes are TRBV28 and TRBJ2-7; D call uncertain. CDR1 MDHEN and CDR2 SYDVKM come from the germline V gene. This CDR3 is built from 13 residues. V lost 3 bases, J lost 1 base, and 7 bases lay in between. CDR3 protein: CASSFRLSYEQYF. CDR3 nucleotides: TGTGCCAGCAGTTTCAGGTTGTCCTACGAGCAGTACTTC.

This chain links TRBV29-1 with TRBJ2-7; D not certain. V lost 6 bases, J lost 3 bases, and 15 bases lay in between. Per the germline V gene, CDR1 is SQVTM and CDR2 is ANQGSEA. The CDR3 loop spans 13 amino acids. DNA for the CDR3: TGCAGCGTGTCAGGAAATACCCTCTACGAGCAGTACTTC. Amino acids: CSVSGNTLYEQYF.

This chain links TRBV10-2 with TRBJ2-3, with a tentative D call TRBD2 (5 bases). The germline V gene encodes CDR1 WSHSY and CDR2 SAAADI. The CDR3 is made up of 15 amino acids. V was trimmed by 2 bases and J by 1 base, leaving 10 bases between them. The CDR3 DNA sequence: TGCGCCAGCAGTGAGCCGTCACTAGGCACAGATACGCAGTATTTT. Its protein is CASSEPSLGTDTQYF.

This chain links TRBV15 with TRBJ2-1; D gene uncertain. This CDR3 is built from 12 residues. The germline V and J ends were trimmed by 1 base and 6 bases, with 4 bases remaining between them. Per germline, CDR1 LNHNV and CDR2 YYDKDF (reference sequence). CDR3 amino acids: CATSRAVNEQFF. CDR3 DNA sequence: TGTGCCACCAGCAGAGCGGTCAATGAGCAGTTCTTC.

This chain joins TRBV5-4 and TRBJ2-7; TRBD1 agrees at 9 bases. The CDR3 loop spans 13 amino acids. V lost 3 bases, J lost 5 bases, and 3 bases stayed unmatched. Germline-derived CDR1 and CDR2 are SGHNT and YYREEE (reference sequence). This CDR3 is CASSWDRDDEQYF. The CDR3 DNA sequence: TGTGCCAGCAGCTGGGACAGGGATGACGAGCAGTACTTC.

The V and J genes are TRBV5-6 and TRBJ1-2, with D unclear. V gave up 3 bases and J gave up 6 bases, with 21 bases separating them. Germline loops: CDR1 SGHDT, CDR2 YYEEEE. This CDR3 has 16 amino acids. The CDR3 loop reads CASSSLSGPSGDGYTF. DNA for the CDR3: TGTGCCAGCAGCTCCCTATCGGGCCCCTCGGGTGATGGCTACACCTTC.

The V gene is TRBV2, the J gene TRBJ1-2; D not resolved. CDR1 and CDR2 from the germline V gene are SNHLY and FYNNEI. There are 14 residues in the CDR3. V lost 3 bases and J 3 bases, leaving 11 bases between the germline ends. The CDR3 loop reads CASSEDIGDYGYTF. The DNA for the CDR3 is TGTGCCAGCAGTGAGGATATTGGAGACTATGGCTACACCTTC. The entire variable domain, with the rest obtained from reference TRBV2 and TRBJ1-2, is as follows: EPEVTQTPSHQVTQMGQEVILRCVPISNHLYFYWYRQILGQKVEFLVSFYNNEISEKSEIFDDQFSVERPDGSNFTLKIRSTKLEDSAMYFCASSEDIGDYGYTFGSGTRLTVV.

The V and J genes are TRBV5-1 and TRBJ1-1; the D is unclear. CDR1 is SGHRS, CDR2 YFSETQ, per germline. Trimming took 2 bases from V and 1 from J, leaving 9 bases between them. The CDR3 extends over 14 amino acids. CDR3: CASSLTSANTEAFF. CDR3 nucleotides: TGCGCCAGCAGCTTAACGTCCGCGAACACTGAAGCTTTCTTT.

This sequence joins TRBV10-1 and TRBJ2-2; 7 bases are shared with TRBD1. CDR3 length: 15 residues. V lost 6 bases to trimming and J lost 0 bases; unmatched junction nucleotides: 4. Germline values: CDR1 WNHNN, CDR2 SYGVQD (reference sequence). Here the CDR3 DNA reads TGCGCCAGCAGGGGGGACAGCGCGAACACCGGGGAGCTGTTTTTT. This codes for CASRGDSANTGELFF.

The V and J genes are TRBV15 and TRBJ2-7; D is possibly TRBD2 (6 bases). Trimming left V 0 bases short and J 2 bases short, with 11 bases between. Germline CDR1 reads LNHNV; CDR2 reads YYDKDF (reference sequence). The CDR3 has 15 residues. The DNA for the CDR3 is TGTGCCACCAGCAGAGATTTGGGAGGAGCCTACGAGCAGTACTTC. Its protein is CATSRDLGGAYEQYF. Full variable domain (rest looked up from reference TRBV15 and TRBJ2-7): DAMVIQNPRYQVTQFGKPVTLSCSQTLNHNVMYWYQQKSSQAPKLLFHYYDKDFNNEADTPDNFQSRRPNTSFCFLDIRSPGLGDTAMYLCATSRDLGGAYEQYFGPGTRLTVT.

V usage is TRBV18 and J usage is TRBJ1-1, with 7 bases identical to TRBD1. CDR3 size: 15 residues. The trim removed 1 base at V and 1 base at J, leaving 3 bases unmatched. CDR1 KGHSH and CDR2 LQKENI come from the germline V gene. CDR3: CASSPRGDRNTEAFF. CDR3 DNA: TGTGCCAGCTCACCACGCGGGGACAGGAACACTGAAGCTTTCTTT. The complete variable domain, with remaining parts taken from reference TRBV18 and TRBJ1-1, reads NAGVMQNPRHLVRRRGQEARLRCSPMKGHSHVYWYRQLPEEGLKFMVYLQKENIIDESGMPKERFSAEFPKEGPSILRIQQVVRGDSAAYFCASSPRGDRNTEAFFGQGTRLTVV.

In the case of this clone: The sample carries other DNA sequences with the same CDR3. V gene TRBV2 combines with J gene TRBJ2-7; D not resolved. Between the trimmed V and J ends, which lost 6 bases and 4 bases, there was a span of 10 bases. The CDR3 extends over 12 amino acids. Germline V CDR1 and CDR2: SNHLY, FYNNEI. CDR3 in DNA: TGTGCCAGCAGCCGGACCTTGTACGAGCAGTACTTC. Translated: CASSRTLYEQYF.

The chain joins TRBV13 to TRBJ2-4; TRBD2 matches at 7 bases. This CDR3 is 13 amino acids long. V gave up 4 bases and J gave up 7 bases; unmatched junction bases: 4. Germline V gives CDR1 PRHDT, CDR2 FYEKMQ (reference sequence). Here the CDR3 DNA reads TGTGCCAGCAGCTGGACGCGGGGGAACATTCAGTACTTC. Protein product: CASSWTRGNIQYF.

The gene calls are TRBV14 and TRBJ2-2, with a possible D match to TRBD2 (5 bases). CDR3 length equals 14 residues. Trimming stripped 5 bases from V and 6 bases from J, with 13 bases between. The germline gives CDR1 SGHDN, CDR2 FVKESK. The CDR3 bases are TGTGCCAGCAGCTCGCGGGCTGGGGCCGGGGAGCTGTTTTTT. Residues: CASSSRAGAGELFF.

The sample holds one count of this clone. V usage is TRBV7-6 and J usage is TRBJ2-2, with D possibly TRBD1 on 5 matching bases. The CDR3 sequence is 12 residues long. The ends were cut back, 8 bases at V and 4 bases at J, with 8 bases in the middle. Germline CDR1 reads SGHVS; CDR2 reads FNYEAQ. CDR3 amino acids: CASQGSTGELFF. Here the CDR3 DNA reads TGTGCCAGCCAGGGAAGCACCGGGGAGCTGTTTTTT.

With respect to this clone: The same CDR3 can be traced to other DNA sequences in this sample. This CDR3 is CASSPGTVNSGNTIYF. The DNA of the CDR3 is TGTGCCAGCTCACCCGGGACAGTTAACTCTGGAAACACCATATATTTT. The gene calls are TRBV18 and TRBJ1-3; 7 nucleotides line up with TRBD1. The CDR3 is 16 amino acids. With 3 bases clipped from V and 0 bases from J, the junction kept 5 bases outside the gene matches. CDR1 and CDR2 (germline): KGHSH, LQKENI.

This chain joins TRBV7-9 and TRBJ2-7; unclear D gene. V shed 5 bases and J shed 2 bases, with 13 bases lying between them. The germline V gene has CDR1 SEHNR and CDR2 FQNEAQ (reference sequence). This CDR3 contains 14 residues. The CDR3, as DNA: TGTGCCAGCAGCCCGACGTCCTTGACCTACGAGCAGTACTTC. This sequence encodes CASSPTSLTYEQYF.

This clone came up once. This rearrangement joins TRBV10-3 to TRBJ1-5; D might be TRBD1 (5 bases). This CDR3 has 14 amino acids. V shed 5 bases and J shed 4 bases, with 12 bases lying between them. In germline, CDR1 is ENHRY, CDR2 SYGVKD. The CDR3 DNA reads TGTGCCATCAGTCGCGGGACGGAAAATCAGCCCCAGCATTTT. Translated, it gives CAISRGTENQPQHF.